The 7 T cell receptor beta chains below were found in one sample sequenced in a study of T cells in Graves' hyperthyroidism and ophthalmopathy. RNA transcripts provided the source from which TCR beta CDR3 regions were amplified. The primer set for the first-round RT-PCR of the TCR CDR3 was HTBI. TCRdb itself ran the multiplex PCR reads through MiXCR, one entry per CDR3 protein. There are about 610,000 distinct CDR3 sequences in the sample; roughly 15% occur only once, and around 4.1% lies in the top ten. Sequenced sample: blood. All receptors derive from a woman in her thirties or forties with Graves' ophthalmopathy.

This clonotype was recorded a few times. The chain is built from TRBV19 and TRBJ1-2; D gene ambiguous. The V and J ends lost 10 bases and 7 bases respectively, with 19 bases between them. The CDR3 runs 13 residues. Germline V gene lookup returns CDR1 LNHDA and CDR2 SQIVND (reference sequence). The CDR3, as DNA: TGTGCCACTTTGGATGGGGTGTTGAGTGGCTACACCTTC. This encodes CATLDGVLSGYTF.

This clonotype was recorded at least ten times. One end of the junction does not line up with germline, which may come from a read error. The chain couples TRBV5-1 to TRBJ1-1, with D unclear. Germline CDR1 SGHRS, CDR2 YFSETQ. This CDR3 spans 14 amino acids. The CDR3 reads CASSPGRMNTEAFF. CDR3 nucleotides: TGTGCCAGCAGTCCAGGACGTATGAACACTGAAGCTTTCTTT.

The chain uses TRBV4-1 and TRBJ1-2; 10 nucleotides align to TRBD1. CDR3 size: 13 residues. Unmatched junction bases numbered 6, after V lost 6 bases and J lost 8 bases. Looked up from germline, CDR1 is MGHRA and CDR2 is YSYEKL. This CDR3 is CASSGTGVDGYTF. CDR3 nucleotide sequence: TGCGCCAGCAGTGGGACAGGGGTGGACGGCTACACCTTC.

The chain links TRBV29-1 to TRBJ2-7; 8 nucleotides align to TRBD1. The J segment lost 1 base and the V segment lost 5 bases, leaving 7 bases of the junction unmatched. CDR3 length: 14 amino acids. Per germline, CDR1 SQVTM and CDR2 ANQGSEA. This CDR3 is CSVIRDRMSYEQYF. CDR3 DNA sequence: TGCAGCGTTATCCGGGACAGGATGTCCTACGAGCAGTACTTC.

In its sample, this clonotype was seen many times. The chain couples TRBV7-9 to TRBJ2-7; D perhaps matches TRBD1 (6 bases). The CDR3 is made up of 13 amino acids. Trimming pared 6 bases from V and 2 bases from J, leaving 11 bases between. The germline gives CDR1 SEHNR, CDR2 FQNEAQ (reference sequence). Here the CDR3 reads CASSSPGAYEQYF. The CDR3 bases are TGTGCCAGCAGTTCTCCAGGGGCCTACGAGCAGTACTTC.

This clonotype was detected only a few times. This rearrangement joins TRBV5-1 to TRBJ1-2; a weak D match, TRBD1 (6 bases). V lost 1 base and J 0 bases, leaving 13 bases between the germline ends. The germline gives CDR1 SGHRS, CDR2 YFSETQ. This CDR3 has 16 residues. CDR3 nucleotides: TGCGCCAGCAGCTTGTCAGGGGCCTTAACTAACTATGGCTACACCTTC. Amino acids: CASSLSGALTNYGYTF. The whole variable domain, remainder taken from reference TRBV5-1 and TRBJ1-2, is KAGVTQTPRYLIKTRGQQVTLSCSPISGHRSVSWYQQTPGQGLQFLFEYFSETQRNKGNFPGRFSGRQFSNSRSEMNVSTLELGDSALYLCASSLSGALTNYGYTFGSGTRLTVV.

The rearrangement uses TRBV19 and TRBJ1-5, with D maybe TRBD1 (5 bases). The germline CDR1 and CDR2 sequences are LNHDA and SQIVND (reference sequence). The CDR3 runs 14 residues. The V gene lost 10 bases and the J gene lost 0 bases, with 13 bases spanning the gap. CDR3 sequence reads: CATGEGYSNQPQHF. The CDR3 nucleotides are TGTGCCACTGGCGAGGGGTATAGCAATCAGCCCCAGCATTTT. Drawing the rest from reference TRBV19 and TRBJ1-5, the complete variable domain is DGGITQSPKYLFRKEGQNVTLSCEQNLNHDAMYWYRQDPGQGLRLIYYSQIVNDFQKGDIAEGYSVSREKKESFPLTVTSAQKNPTAFYLCATGEGYSNQPQHFGDGTRLSIL.